Each of the 13 T cell receptor beta chains below was sequenced from the same sample in a study of T cell responses to AZD1222 COVID-19 vaccine. Profiling relied on immunoSEQ multiplex PCR, and the TCRdb table lists in-frame clones only, not all of them. Of 35,000 to 45,000 clones in the sample, 60% to 85% were seen once. The sequencing used peripheral blood, collected on day 0 of AZD1222 vaccination. The receptor source for this set is an adult in good health.

This chain connects TRBV7-2 to TRBJ1-1; no clear D gene. This CDR3 spans 14 amino acids. From germline, CDR1 is SGHTA and CDR2 FQGNSA. V lost 5 bases to trimming and J lost 1 base, with 11 bases between them. CDR3 in amino acids: CASSGGLQNTEAFF. Written as DNA, the CDR3 is TGTGCCAGCAGCGGAGGATTGCAGAACACTGAAGCTTTCTTT.

The V gene is TRBV3-1 (or the pseudogene TRBV3-2), the J gene TRBJ1-5; maybe TRBD1 (5 bases). Trimming took 4 bases from V and 10 from J, leaving 23 bases between them. Germline CDR1 and CDR2: LGHDT and YNNKEL (reference sequence). There are 16 residues in the CDR3. The CDR3 DNA reads as TGTGCCAGCAGCCTCGGAGGGGTAGGGCAATCAAGCCCCCAGCATTTT. Its translation is CASSLGGVGQSSPQHF.

The V gene is TRBV11-3, the J gene TRBJ2-2, with D perhaps TRBD1 (6 bases). V lost 6 bases and J 0 bases, leaving 20 bases between the germline ends. CDR1 is SGHNT, CDR2 YENEEA, per germline. The CDR3 spans 18 residues. CDR3 nucleotide sequence: TGTGCCAGCAGGCGAACAGGGAATGAGATGCCGAACACCGGGGAGCTGTTTTTT. Amino acids: CASRRTGNEMPNTGELFF.

The rearrangement joins TRBV7-9 to TRBJ2-3, with D unresolved. The ends were cut back, 3 bases at V and 2 bases at J, with 0 bases in the middle. The CDR3 extends over 11 amino acids. The germline CDR1 and CDR2 sequences are SEHNR and FQNEAQ (reference sequence). The DNA for the CDR3 is TGTGCCAGCAGCTTCACAGATACGCAGTATTTT. Encoded protein: CASSFTDTQYF.

This clone was observed a handful of times. The rearrangement uses TRBV10-3 and TRBJ1-1; 7 bases fit TRBD1. The CDR3 is made up of 11 amino acids. V lost 2 bases, J lost 10 bases, and 1 base stayed unmatched. CDR1 is ENHRY and CDR2 is SYGVKD in the germline V gene. CDR3 in amino acids: CAISEQGVAFF. CDR3 sequence (DNA): TGTGCCATCAGTGAGCAGGGGGTAGCTTTCTTT.

This clone is medium-sized (0.01 to 0.1%). The gene calls are TRBV11-1 and TRBJ2-7; TRBD1 aligns across 7 bases. Per the germline V gene, CDR1 is SGHAT and CDR2 is FQDESV (reference sequence). The CDR3 contains 16 residues. The J segment lost 3 bases and the V segment lost 5 bases, leaving 13 bases of the junction unmatched. CDR3 amino acids: CASSPNGQVRGYEQYF. CDR3 DNA sequence: TGTGCCAGCAGCCCCAACGGACAGGTTAGGGGCTACGAGCAGTACTTC.

The chain carries TRBV5-1 and TRBJ2-1; the D gene could be TRBD1 or TRBD2 (5 bases each). Trimming cost V 3 bases and J 4 bases, with 14 bases left between them. The CDR3 is 15 residues long. The germline V gene encodes CDR1 SGHRS and CDR2 YFSETQ. CDR3 DNA: TGCGCCAGCAGCTCGGGACCCCGCCAGTACAATGAGCAGTTCTTC. It yields the protein CASSSGPRQYNEQFF.

The gene calls are TRBV4-1 and TRBJ2-1; tentative D call: TRBD2 (7 bases). This CDR3 is 15 amino acids long. Trimming shortened V by 4 bases and J by 3 bases, and 13 bases separated the two germline ends. CDR1 and CDR2 (germline): MGHRA, YSYEKL. CDR3 amino acids: CASSPGGLNYNEQFF. The CDR3 DNA is TGCGCCAGCAGCCCCGGGGGGCTTAACTACAATGAGCAGTTCTTC.

As for this clone: In the same sample, other DNA sequences code for this CDR3. The chain couples TRBV28 to TRBJ1-5, with D possibly being TRBD1 (5 bases). With 2 bases removed from V and 5 bases from J, the gap between germline ends came to 10 bases. Germline CDR1 and CDR2: MDHEN and SYDVKM. The CDR3 is 14 amino acids. This chain's CDR3 is CASSLTGGDQPQHF. In DNA form, the CDR3 reads TGTGCCAGCAGTTTAACCGGGGGAGATCAGCCCCAGCATTTT.

The gene calls are TRBV12-3 or TRBV12-4 and TRBJ1-1; D is ambiguous. V gave up 3 bases and J gave up 0 bases, with 5 bases separating them. This CDR3 is built from 13 residues. Written as DNA, the CDR3 is TGTGCCAGCAGTTTTGGGTTGAACACTGAAGCTTTCTTT. This codes for CASSFGLNTEAFF.

The chain combines TRBV28 with TRBJ1-1; maybe TRBD1 (6 bases). Germline V gene lookup returns CDR1 MDHEN and CDR2 SYDVKM. Trimming shortened V by 6 bases and J by 1 base, and 15 bases separated the two germline ends. The CDR3 covers 15 residues. In DNA form, the CDR3 reads TGTGCCAGCAGACTGGACAGCCCCGGGAACACTGAAGCTTTCTTT. It specifies CASRLDSPGNTEAFF.

The chain combines TRBV2 with TRBJ1-4, with D tentatively TRBD1 (6 bases). V was clipped by 7 bases and J by 4 bases, with 13 bases between them. The germline gives CDR1 SNHLY, CDR2 FYNNEI. This CDR3 is 14 amino acids long. In DNA, the CDR3 is TGTGCCAGCACCGTCGGGACATTTAATGAAAAACTGTTTTTT. Amino acid sequence: CASTVGTFNEKLFF.

The chain couples TRBV3-1 (or the pseudogene TRBV3-2) to TRBJ2-1; TRBD2 aligns across 8 bases. The CDR3 is 15 amino acids. Germline V gives CDR1 LGHDT, CDR2 YNNKEL (reference sequence). J gave up 8 bases and V 1 base, and 7 bases lay outside the gene matches. The CDR3 region is CASSQGSGESDEQFF. CDR3 nucleotides: TGTGCCAGCAGCCAAGGTAGCGGGGAAAGCGATGAGCAGTTCTTC.